These 2 T cell receptor beta chains were sequenced from one sample in a study of T cells in Graves' hyperthyroidism and ophthalmopathy. Template material for amplifying TCR beta CDR3 regions consisted of RNA transcripts. The HTBI set primed first-round TCR CDR3 RT-PCR. Via MiXCR, TCRdb re-called the multiplex PCR reads, giving one row per CDR3 protein. This table holds roughly 400,000 distinct CDR3 sequences, more than 13% found once. Material: blood. All receptors come from a middle-aged man with Graves' ophthalmopathy.

This clonotype appeared a few times. The V and J genes are TRBV19 and TRBJ2-1; D gene ambiguous. Germline V gene data show CDR1 as LNHDA and CDR2 as SQIVND (reference sequence). CDR3 length: 16 residues. Deletions cut 2 bases from V and 4 bases from J, with 15 bases between. CDR3 in DNA: TGTGCCAGTAGTATATCCCCCGCCGCCGGGTACAATGAGCAGTTCTTC. It yields the protein CASSISPAAGYNEQFF.

Worth noting for this clonotype: This may stem from a read error, because a much larger clone lies one nucleotide away. This chain joins TRBV30 and TRBJ2-1; 14 positions agree with TRBD2. Germline V gives CDR1 GTSNPN, CDR2 SVGIG (reference sequence). The CDR3 is 18 residues long. The CDR3 protein is CARSAGTSGSRSYNEQFF. Here the CDR3 DNA reads TGTGCCCGGAGTGCCGGGACTAGCGGGAGTCGATCCTACAATGAGCAGTTCTTC.